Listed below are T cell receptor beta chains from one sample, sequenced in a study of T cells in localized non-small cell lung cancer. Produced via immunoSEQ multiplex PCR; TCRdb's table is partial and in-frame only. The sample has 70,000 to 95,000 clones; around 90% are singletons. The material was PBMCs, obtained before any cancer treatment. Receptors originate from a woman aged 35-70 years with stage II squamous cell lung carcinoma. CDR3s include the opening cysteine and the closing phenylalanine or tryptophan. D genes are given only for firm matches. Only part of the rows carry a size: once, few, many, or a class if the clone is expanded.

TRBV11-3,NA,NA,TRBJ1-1,CASSLKRNTEAFF,TGTGCCAGCAGCTTAAAACGGAACACTGAAGCTTTCTTT
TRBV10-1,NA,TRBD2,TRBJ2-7,CASSHAGAYEQYF,TGCGCCAGCAGTCACGCGGGGGCCTACGAGCAGTACTTC
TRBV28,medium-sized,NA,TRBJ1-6,CASSLGSPLHF,TGTGCCAGCAGTTTAGGGTCACCCCTCCACTTT
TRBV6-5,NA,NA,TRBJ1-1,CASSLGVRGTEAFF,TGTGCCAGCAGTCTCGGGGTCCGAGGAACTGAAGCTTTCTTT
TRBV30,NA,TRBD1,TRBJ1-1,CAWSPRASGQGAFNTEAFF,TGTGCCTGGAGTCCTAGAGCGTCGGGACAGGGGGCGTTTAACACTGAAGCTTTCTTT
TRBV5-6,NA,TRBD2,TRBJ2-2,CASSLGLAGGKNTGELFF,TGTGCCAGCAGCTTGGGGCTAGCGGGAGGGAAGAACACCGGGGAGCTGTTTTTT
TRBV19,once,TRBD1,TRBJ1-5,CASRTGWGNQPQHF,TGTGCCAGCCGGACAGGGTGGGGCAATCAGCCCCAGCATTTT
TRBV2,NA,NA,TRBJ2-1,CASSGSPSSYNEQFF,TGTGCCAGCAGCGGGAGTCCAAGCTCCTACAATGAGCAGTTCTTC
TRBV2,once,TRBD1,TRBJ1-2,CASKTGPRGYTF,TGTGCCAGCAAGACAGGGCCGCGTGGCTACACCTTC
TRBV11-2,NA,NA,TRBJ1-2,CASSFRRGSGYTF,TGTGCCAGCAGCTTCCGGCGAGGGAGTGGCTACACCTTC
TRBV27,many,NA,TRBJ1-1,CEPESRTNTEAFF,TGTGAGCCGGAATCCCGGACGAACACTGAAGCTTTCTTT
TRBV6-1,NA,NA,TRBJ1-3,CASKVVRRENTIYF,TGTGCCAGCAAAGTGGTTAGGAGGGAAAACACCATATATTTT
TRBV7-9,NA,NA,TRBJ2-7,CASSSIMYPYEQYF,TGTGCCAGCAGCTCGATCATGTACCCCTACGAGCAGTACTTC
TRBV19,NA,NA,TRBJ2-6,CASSRGQSSGANVLTF,TGTGCCAGTAGTAGGGGACAATCCTCTGGGGCCAACGTCCTGACTTTC
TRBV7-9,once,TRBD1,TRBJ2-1,CASSQTGGLDNEQFF,TGTGCCAGCAGCCAGACAGGGGGCTTAGATAATGAGCAGTTCTTC
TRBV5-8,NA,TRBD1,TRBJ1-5,CASSGGTASNQPQHF,TGTGCCAGCAGCGGAGGGACAGCGAGCAATCAGCCCCAGCATTTT
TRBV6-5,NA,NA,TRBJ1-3,CASSYSRYDSGNTIYF,TGTGCCAGCAGTTACTCGAGATACGACTCTGGAAACACCATATATTTT
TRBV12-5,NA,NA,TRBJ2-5,CASGLVRSETQYF,TGTGCTAGTGGTTTGGTACGCTCCGAGACCCAGTACTTC
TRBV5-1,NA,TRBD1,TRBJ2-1,CASSPRQGRLDEQFF,TGCGCCAGCAGCCCGAGACAGGGAAGGTTAGATGAGCAGTTCTTC
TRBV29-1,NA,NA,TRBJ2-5,CSVRGRVGQETQYF,TGCAGCGTTCGGGGCAGGGTCGGGCAAGAGACCCAGTACTTC
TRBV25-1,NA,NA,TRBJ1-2,CASFDRIYGYTF,TGTGCCAGCTTCGACAGGATCTATGGCTACACCTTC
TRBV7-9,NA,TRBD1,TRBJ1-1,CASSVDRGTEAFF,TGTGCCAGTTCAGTAGACAGGGGCACTGAAGCTTTCTTT
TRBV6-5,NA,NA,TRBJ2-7,CANLLVVDEQYF,TGTGCCAACCTCTTAGTGGTCGACGAGCAGTACTTC
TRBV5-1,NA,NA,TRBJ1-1,CASSLTGYTEAFF,TGCGCCAGCAGCTTGACAGGGTACACTGAAGCTTTCTTT
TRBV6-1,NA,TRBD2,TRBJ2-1,CASSEVGGIPGFF,TGTGCCAGCAGTGAAGTGGGGGGGATCCCGGGGTTCTTC
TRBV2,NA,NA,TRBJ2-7,CASRDARQPPTYEQYF,TGTGCCAGCAGGGATGCCAGACAGCCTCCCACCTACGAGCAGTACTTC
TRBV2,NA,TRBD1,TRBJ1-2,CASSLGTGAGYTF,TGTGCCAGCAGTCTGGGGACAGGGGCTGGCTACACCTTC
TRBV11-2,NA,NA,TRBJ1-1,CASSLRRAEHEAFF,TGTGCCAGCAGCTTAAGGCGGGCAGAACATGAAGCTTTCTTT
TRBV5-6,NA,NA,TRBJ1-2,CASSLGGPGYTF,TGTGCCAGCAGCTTGGGTGGACCAGGCTACACCTTC
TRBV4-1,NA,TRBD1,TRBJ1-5,CASSQDPPRRGRNQPQHF,TGCGCCAGCAGCCAAGACCCCCCGCGGAGGGGGCGCAATCAGCCCCAGCATTTT
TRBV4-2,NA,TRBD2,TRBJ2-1,CASSQEPGTTSYNEQFF,TGTGCCAGCAGCCAAGAGCCGGGGACTACCTCCTACAATGAGCAGTTCTTC
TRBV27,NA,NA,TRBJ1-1,CASLLGTEAFF,TGTGCCAGCCTGCTGGGCACTGAAGCTTTCTTT
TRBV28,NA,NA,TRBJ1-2,CASTPTGQGNYGYTF,TGTGCCAGCACCCCAACGGGCCAGGGAAATTATGGCTACACCTTC
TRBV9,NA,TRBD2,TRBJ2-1,CASSVGASGAHNEQFF,TGTGCCAGCAGCGTAGGCGCTAGCGGGGCCCATAATGAGCAGTTCTTC
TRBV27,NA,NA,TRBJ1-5,CASWGGQGRNQPQHF,TGTGCCAGCTGGGGGGGGCAGGGGAGGAATCAGCCCCAGCATTTT
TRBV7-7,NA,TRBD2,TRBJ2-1,CASSPLAGSSYNEQFF,TGTGCCAGCAGCCCCTTAGCGGGAAGCTCCTACAATGAGCAGTTCTTC
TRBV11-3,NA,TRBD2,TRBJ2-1,CASSSLAGGEQFF,TGTGCCAGCAGCTCACTAGCGGGAGGTGAGCAGTTCTTC
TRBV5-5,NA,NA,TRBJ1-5,CASSPWQGIRQPQHF,TGTGCCAGCAGCCCCTGGCAGGGAATTCGCCAGCCCCAGCATTTT
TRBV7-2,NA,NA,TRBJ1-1,CASSLSFRDTEAFF,TGTGCCAGCAGCTTAAGTTTTCGGGATACTGAAGCTTTCTTT
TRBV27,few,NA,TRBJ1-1,CASSSPMGAPNTEAFF,TGTGCCAGCAGTTCCCCAATGGGGGCCCCGAACACTGAAGCTTTCTTT
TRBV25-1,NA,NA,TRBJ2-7,CASSERGWGREQYF,TGTGCCAGCAGTGAAAGAGGATGGGGGCGGGAGCAGTACTTC
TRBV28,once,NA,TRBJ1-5,CASSFPRGIWNQPQHF,TGTGCCAGCAGTTTCCCGAGGGGGATTTGGAATCAGCCCCAGCATTTT
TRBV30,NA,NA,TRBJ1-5,CAWNLLGRNQPQHF,TGTGCCTGGAATCTCTTGGGTCGAAACCAGCCCCAGCATTTT
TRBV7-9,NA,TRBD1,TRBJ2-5,CASSLTRATGEQTQYF,TGTGCCAGCAGCCTAACAAGGGCAACAGGGGAGCAGACCCAGTACTTC
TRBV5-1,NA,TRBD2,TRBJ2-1,CASSPGLAYNEQFF,TGCGCCAGCAGCCCGGGACTAGCTTACAATGAGCAGTTCTTC
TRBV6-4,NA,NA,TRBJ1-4,CASSLQINEKLFF,TGTGCCAGCAGCTTACAGATTAATGAAAAACTGTTTTTT
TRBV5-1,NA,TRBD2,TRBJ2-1,CASSLARASGGPSSYNEQFF,TGCGCCAGCAGCTTGGCACGGGCTAGCGGGGGGCCTAGCTCCTACAATGAGCAGTTCTTC
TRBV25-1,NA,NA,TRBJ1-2,CASSGEFGGYTF,TGTGCCAGCAGTGGGGAGTTTGGTGGCTACACCTTC
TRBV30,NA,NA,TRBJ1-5,CAWSVRAGGQPQHF,TGTGCCTGGAGTGTAAGGGCAGGCGGTCAGCCCCAGCATTTT
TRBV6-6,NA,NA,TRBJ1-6,CASSSSVGGNSPLHF,TGTGCCAGCAGTTCCTCCGTCGGGGGGAATTCACCCCTCCACTTT
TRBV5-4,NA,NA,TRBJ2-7,CASSLVGSSYEQYF,TGTGCCAGCAGCTTGGTAGGCAGTTCCTACGAGCAGTACTTC
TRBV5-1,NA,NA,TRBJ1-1,CASSQMGSNTEAFF,TGCGCCAGCAGCCAAATGGGGTCGAACACTGAAGCTTTCTTT
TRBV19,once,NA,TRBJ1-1,CASSTLAESGTEAFF,TGTGCCAGTAGTACTCTCGCGGAAAGTGGGACTGAAGCTTTCTTT
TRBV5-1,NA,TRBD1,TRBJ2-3,CASTITGQGGDTQYF,TGCGCCAGCACAATAACCGGACAGGGCGGGGATACGCAGTATTTT
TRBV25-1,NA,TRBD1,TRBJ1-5,CASSESSQGGNQPQHF,TGTGCCAGCAGTGAATCGTCACAGGGGGGCAATCAGCCCCAGCATTTT